The 2 T cell receptor beta chains reported below all come from one sample, sequenced in a study of response to subunit inactivated influenza vaccine. TCRdb used MiXCR to reprocess the RT-PCR reads, holding one entry per CDR3 protein. The sample shows 530,000 or so distinct CDR3 sequences, 10% to 15% of them seen only once. The specimen comprised PBMCs from blood, sampled on the day of vaccination. The receptors here all came from a man aged 50-60 years who received an inactivated influenza vaccine.

This clonotype was detected a few times. The chain is built from TRBV2 and TRBJ2-2, with TRBD1 identical over 9 bases. The V gene's germline CDR1 is SNHLY and CDR2 FYNNEI. The CDR3 runs 15 residues. V lost 6 bases and J lost 6; bases outside the gene matches: 8. The CDR3 loop reads CASRHGQGSSGELFF. CDR3 bases: TGTGCCAGCAGGCACGGACAGGGGTCGTCCGGGGAGCTGTTTTTT.

The table lists this clonotype with a few counts. The J gene is TRBJ2-7, the V gene TRBV27, with a possible D match to TRBD1 (5 bases). Germline lookup yields CDR1 MNHEY and CDR2 SMNVEV (reference sequence). V lost 5 bases and J lost 2, with 16 bases in between. The CDR3 covers 15 residues. CDR3 sequence (DNA): TGTGCCAGCAGTCAACGATATACAGGTACCTACGAGCAGTACTTC. As protein: CASSQRYTGTYEQYF.